The next 5 T cell receptor beta chains were all read from a single sample in a study of memory CD4+ T cells and cytomegalovirus serostatus. The sort gate was single viable CD3+CD4+CD8-CD45RO+ cells for memory CD4+ T cells. Here immunoSEQ multiplex PCR was the method, and the copy in TCRdb shows in-frame clones only, minus some. The data contain more than 55,000 clones, 82% of them singletons. What was sequenced was memory CD4+ T cells from blood. Receptor source: an adult in good health and CMV-seronegative.

This clone was counted a single time. The chain joins TRBV28 to TRBJ1-6, with 7 bases aligning to TRBD1. The CDR3 spans 14 residues. The J segment lost 5 bases and the V segment lost 5 bases, leaving 3 bases of the junction unmatched. Germline V CDR1 and CDR2: MDHEN, SYDVKM. The CDR3 coding sequence is TGTGCCAGCAGTCCAGGGGGTAATAATTCACCCCTCCACTTT. It translates to CASSPGGNNSPLHF.

The gene calls are TRBV11-2 and TRBJ2-7; D may correspond to TRBD1 or TRBD2 (6 bases each). There are 13 residues in the CDR3. In germline, CDR1 is SGHAT, CDR2 FQNNGV. V was cut by 7 bases and J by 0 bases, with 10 bases left in between. The CDR3 bases are TGTGCCAGCAACCCGGGGGCCTCCTACGAGCAGTACTTC. It yields the protein CASNPGASYEQYF. The entire variable domain, with the rest obtained from reference TRBV11-2 and TRBJ2-7, is as follows: EAGVAQSPRYKIIEKRQSVAFWCNPISGHATLYWYQQILGQGPKLLIQFQNNGVVDDSQLPKDRFSAERLKGVDSTLKIQPAKLEDSAVYLCASNPGASYEQYFGPGTRLTVT.

The CDR3 DNA is TGTGCCAGCAGTACGACTATGACCTCGGAGACCCAGTACTTC. It translates to CASSTTMTSETQYF. The chain links TRBV5-6 to TRBJ2-5; the D gene is possibly TRBD2 (5 bases). V lost 5 bases and J lost 5, with 16 bases in between. Germline CDR1 SGHDT, CDR2 YYEEEE. The CDR3 length is 14 residues.

The gene calls are TRBV5-1 and TRBJ2-6; D remains ambiguous. Trimming pared 4 bases from V and 3 bases from J, leaving 11 bases between. CDR1 and CDR2 from the germline V gene are SGHRS and YFSETQ. This CDR3 is 15 amino acids long. The CDR3 sequence: CASSPEVGGANVLTF. The CDR3 DNA is TGCGCCAGCAGCCCCGAGGTTGGTGGGGCCAACGTCCTGACTTTC.

The V call is TRBV28, the J call TRBJ1-3; 8 bases agree with TRBD1. Germline V gene sequence: CDR1 MDHEN, CDR2 SYDVKM. CDR3 length equals 13 residues. V dropped 8 bases and J dropped 4; count of bases not matched to a gene: 4. The DNA for the CDR3 is TGTGCCAGCGCAGGGGGCGCGGGAAACACCATATATTTT. It yields the protein CASAGGAGNTIYF. Looking up the rest from reference TRBV28 and TRBJ1-3 gives the full variable domain: DVKVTQSSRYLVKRTGEKVFLECVQDMDHENMFWYRQDPGLGLRLIYFSYDVKMKEKGDIPEGYSVSREKKERFSLILESASTNQTSMYLCASAGGAGNTIYFGEGSWLTVV.